The T cell receptor beta chain described here comes from a study of response to subunit inactivated influenza vaccine. Study findings and constraints: The authors put forward the suggestion that each seasonal influenza vaccination may bring in only a limited number of new T cells.

Using its own MiXCR run on the RT-PCR reads, TCRdb lists one record per CDR3 protein. The table lists 250,000 to 350,000 distinct CDR3 sequences, approximately 23% of them singletons. A note on this clonotype: Its antigen is as yet unknown.

Trimming cost V 0 bases and J 4 bases, with 11 bases left between them. The CDR3 length is 16 residues. The germline CDR1 and CDR2 sequences are SGHDT and YYEEEE. The rearrangement joins TRBV5-6 to TRBJ1-6; the D gene is possibly TRBD1 (6 bases). The sequence was obtained from a man in his fifties or sixties who received an inactivated influenza vaccine. Sequencing was performed on PBMCs from blood, taken about 20 months after vaccination. The CDR3 protein is CASSLGTANYNSPLHF. For the CDR3, the DNA is TGTGCCAGCAGCTTGGGGACAGCAAATTATAATTCACCCCTCCACTTT.